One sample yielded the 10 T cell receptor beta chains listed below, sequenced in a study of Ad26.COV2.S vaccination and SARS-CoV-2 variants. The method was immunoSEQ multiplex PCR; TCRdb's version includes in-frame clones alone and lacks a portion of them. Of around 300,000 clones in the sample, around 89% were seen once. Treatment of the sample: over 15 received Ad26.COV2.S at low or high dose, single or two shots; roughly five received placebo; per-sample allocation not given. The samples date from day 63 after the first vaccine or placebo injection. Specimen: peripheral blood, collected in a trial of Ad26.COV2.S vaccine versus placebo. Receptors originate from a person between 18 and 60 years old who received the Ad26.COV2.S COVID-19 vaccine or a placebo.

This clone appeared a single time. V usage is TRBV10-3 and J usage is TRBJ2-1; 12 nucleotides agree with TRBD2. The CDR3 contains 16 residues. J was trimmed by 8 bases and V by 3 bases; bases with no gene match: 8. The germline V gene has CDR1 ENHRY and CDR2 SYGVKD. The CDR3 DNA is TGTGCCATCAGTGACTATGCTAGCGGGGGGGCCCATGAGCAGTTCTTC. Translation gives CAISDYASGGAHEQFF.

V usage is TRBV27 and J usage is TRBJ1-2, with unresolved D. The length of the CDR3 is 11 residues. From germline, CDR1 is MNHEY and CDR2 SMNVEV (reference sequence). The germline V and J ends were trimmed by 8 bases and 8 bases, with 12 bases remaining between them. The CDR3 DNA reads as TGTGCCAGCCACGATGGGCGGGGCTACACCTTC. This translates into CASHDGRGYTF.

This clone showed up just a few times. CDR3 nucleotide sequence: TGTGCTAGTGGTTTGTCAGCTTCGTCCCCGGGACAGTGGGGAGTCTCTGGGGCCAACGTCCTGACTTTC. Amino acids: CASGLSASSPGQWGVSGANVLTF. The chain recombines TRBV12-5 with TRBJ2-6, with 7 bases fitting TRBD1. The CDR3 has 23 residues. After removal of 2 bases from V and 0 bases from J, the junction contained 22 bases not matched to a gene. CDR1 LGHNT and CDR2 FRNRAP come from the germline V gene.

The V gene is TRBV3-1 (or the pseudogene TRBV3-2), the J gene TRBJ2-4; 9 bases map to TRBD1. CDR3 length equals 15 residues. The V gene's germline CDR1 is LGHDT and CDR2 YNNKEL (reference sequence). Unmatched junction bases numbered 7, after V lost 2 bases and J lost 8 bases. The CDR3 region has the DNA TGTGCCAGCAGCCAACACAGGGGGCGTTTAGACATTCAGTACTTC. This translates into CASSQHRGRLDIQYF.

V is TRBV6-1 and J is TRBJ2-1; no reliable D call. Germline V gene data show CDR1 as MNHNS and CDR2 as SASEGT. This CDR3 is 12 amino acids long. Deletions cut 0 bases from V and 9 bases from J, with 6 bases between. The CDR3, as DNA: TGTGCCAGCAGTGAAGCGATGATTGAGCAGTTCTTC. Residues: CASSEAMIEQFF.

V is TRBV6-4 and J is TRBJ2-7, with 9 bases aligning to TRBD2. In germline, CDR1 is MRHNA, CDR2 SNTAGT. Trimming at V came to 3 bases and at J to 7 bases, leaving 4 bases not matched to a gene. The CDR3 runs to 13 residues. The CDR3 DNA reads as TGTGCCAGCAGTGAGGTAGCGGGAGTTGAGCAGTACTTC. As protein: CASSEVAGVEQYF.

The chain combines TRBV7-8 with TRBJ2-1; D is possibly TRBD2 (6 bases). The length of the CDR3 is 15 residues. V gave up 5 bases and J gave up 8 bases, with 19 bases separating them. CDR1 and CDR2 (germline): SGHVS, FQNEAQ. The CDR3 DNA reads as TGTGCCAGCAGCCGCACCGCCCGGGGGATGGATGAGCAGTTCTTC. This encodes CASSRTARGMDEQFF.

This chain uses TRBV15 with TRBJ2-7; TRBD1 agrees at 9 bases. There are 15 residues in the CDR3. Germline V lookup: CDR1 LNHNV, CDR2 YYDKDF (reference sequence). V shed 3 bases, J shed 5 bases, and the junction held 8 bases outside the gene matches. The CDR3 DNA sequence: TGTGCCACCAGCAGGGAGGGGACAGGGATCCACGAGCAGTACTTC. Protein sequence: CATSREGTGIHEQYF.

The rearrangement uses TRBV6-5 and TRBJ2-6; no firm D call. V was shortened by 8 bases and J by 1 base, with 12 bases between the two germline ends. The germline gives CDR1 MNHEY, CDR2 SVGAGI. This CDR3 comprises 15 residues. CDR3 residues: CASGPISSGANVLTF. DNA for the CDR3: TGTGCCAGCGGGCCCATAAGTTCTGGGGCCAACGTCCTGACTTTC.

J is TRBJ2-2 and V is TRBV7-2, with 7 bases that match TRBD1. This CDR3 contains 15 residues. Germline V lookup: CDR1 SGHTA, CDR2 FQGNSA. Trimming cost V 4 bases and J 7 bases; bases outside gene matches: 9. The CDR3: CASSSDRAGGGELFF. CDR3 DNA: TGTGCCAGCAGCTCCGACAGGGCAGGGGGCGGGGAGCTGTTTTTT. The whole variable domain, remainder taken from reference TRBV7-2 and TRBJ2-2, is GAGVSQSPSNKVTEKGKDVELRCDPISGHTALYWYRQSLGQGLEFLIYFQGNSAPDKSGLPSDRFSAERTGGSVSTLTIQRTQQEDSAVYLCASSSDRAGGGELFFGEGSRLTVL.